The 26 T cell receptor beta chains listed next were all sequenced from one sample in a study of monozygotic twins with inflammatory bowel disease. Each CDR3 protein gets one entry in TCRdb, which reprocessed the 5' RACE reads and gives no DNA. The sample's table shows more than 350,000 distinct CDR3 sequences. Material: blood. Every receptor here comes from a human donor with ulcerative colitis or Crohn's disease, or a healthy co-twin of an affected twin (not recorded which).

The rearrangement links TRBV28 to TRBJ2-3. The germline CDR1 and CDR2 sequences are MDHEN and SYDVKM. The CDR3 runs to 12 residues. This CDR3 is CASSFGPDTQYF.

The chain links TRBV5-1 to TRBJ2-2; TCRdb names TRBD1, which stays unverified in the absence of DNA. The CDR3 has 17 amino acids. Germline-derived CDR1 and CDR2 are SGHRS and YFSETQ. The CDR3 is CASSLAAPGGLVGELFF. Combining the CDR3 with reference TRBV5-1 and TRBJ2-2 gives the whole variable domain KAGVTQTPRYLIKTRGQQVTLSCSPISGHRSVSWYQQTPGQGLQFLFEYFSETQRNKGNFPGRFSGRQFSNSRSEMNVSTLELGDSALYLCASSLAAPGGLVGELFFGEGSRLTVL.

This chain's CDR3 is CAGSGFSYEQYF. The rearrangement joins TRBV6-1 to TRBJ2-7. The CDR3 extends over 12 amino acids. Per germline, CDR1 MNHNS and CDR2 SASEGT.

This chain links TRBV3-1 with TRBJ1-6; TCRdb lists TRBD1, though no DNA is available to test this call. Germline CDR1 is LGHDT and CDR2 is YNNKEL (reference sequence). The CDR3 runs to 15 residues. The CDR3 reads CASSQQDSSNSPLHF.

The chain recombines TRBV6-1 with TRBJ2-7; the TCRdb D gene call, TRBD2, has no DNA to confirm it. Germline values: CDR1 MNHNS, CDR2 SASEGT. The CDR3 spans 14 residues. The CDR3 region is CASRPGLAAYEQYF.

The CDR3 loop reads CASSPRGDGADTQYF. The rearrangement joins TRBV5-1 to TRBJ2-3; TCRdb's D call, TRBD1, is unchecked because there is no DNA. The germline gives CDR1 SGHRS, CDR2 YFSETQ. CDR3 size: 15 residues.

V gene TRBV5-1 combines with J gene TRBJ1-1; TCRdb gives TRBD1 as the D gene, but with no DNA this cannot be confirmed. Germline-derived CDR1 and CDR2 are SGHRS and YFSETQ. The CDR3 consists of 15 residues. CDR3 region: CASTSGGGLNTEAFF.

The rearrangement links TRBV7-9 to TRBJ1-1; the D gene TCRdb calls, TRBD1, cannot be checked with no DNA. The germline CDR1 and CDR2 sequences are SEHNR and FQNEAQ (reference sequence). This CDR3 has 14 residues. The chain's CDR3 is CASSPARTAPEAFF.

The chain employs TRBV15 and TRBJ1-3. This CDR3 contains 15 residues. Germline V gene sequence: CDR1 LNHNV, CDR2 YYDKDF (reference sequence). CDR3 protein: CATSREQSSGNTIYF.

The chain has TRBV7-9 and TRBJ2-1; checking the TCRdb D call of TRBD2 is not possible without DNA. Germline CDR1 and CDR2: SEHNR and FQNEAQ (reference sequence). The CDR3 consists of 15 residues. The CDR3 spells CASSHRIAREDEQFF. The variable domain in full, completed from reference TRBV7-9 and TRBJ2-1, reads DTGVSQNPRHKITKRGQNVTFRCDPISEHNRLYWYRQTLGQGPEFLTYFQNEAQLEKSRLLSDRFSAERPKGSFSTLEIQRTEQGDSAMYLCASSHRIAREDEQFFGPGTRLTVL.

The CDR3 sequence is CASSRTGENTGELFF. The J gene is TRBJ2-2, the V gene TRBV27; the TRBD1 assignment by TCRdb is unverifiable without DNA. Germline CDR1 MNHEY, CDR2 SMNVEV (reference sequence). This CDR3 is 15 amino acids long.

V and J are TRBV19 and TRBJ2-2; the D gene TCRdb calls, TRBD2, cannot be checked with no DNA. The CDR3 is made up of 16 amino acids. The V gene's germline CDR1 is LNHDA and CDR2 SQIVND (reference sequence). The CDR3 loop is CASGPGLAGVTGELFF. Supplemented by reference TRBV19 and TRBJ2-2, the full variable domain reads DGGITQSPKYLFRKEGQNVTLSCEQNLNHDAMYWYRQDPGQGLRLIYYSQIVNDFQKGDIAEGYSVSREKKESFPLTVTSAQKNPTAFYLCASGPGLAGVTGELFFGEGSRLTVL.

The chain employs TRBV4-3 and TRBJ2-1. CDR1 and CDR2 from the germline V gene are LGHNA and YSLEER. There are 17 residues in the CDR3. The CDR3 here is CASSQEPVGSNYNEQFF.

This chain uses TRBV12-3 or TRBV12-4 with TRBJ1-1. This CDR3 is 14 amino acids long. The CDR3 protein is CASSLEPTTTEAFF.

The chain joins TRBV6-1 to TRBJ2-7. This CDR3 comprises 14 residues. Germline lookup yields CDR1 MNHNS and CDR2 SASEGT. CDR3 loop: CASTKMAATYEQYF.

The rearrangement uses TRBV20-1 and TRBJ2-7. The CDR3 sequence is 12 residues long. The germline V gene has CDR1 DFQATT and CDR2 SNEGSKA (reference sequence). The CDR3 sequence is CSASDGTYEQYF.

This rearrangement joins TRBV9 to TRBJ2-7. The germline V gene encodes CDR1 SGDLS and CDR2 YYNGEE. This CDR3 spans 13 amino acids. CDR3 protein: CASSGRESHEQYF.

This chain links TRBV20-1 with TRBJ2-5; TCRdb's D call of TRBD1 is untestable without DNA. Germline CDR1 DFQATT, CDR2 SNEGSKA (reference sequence). The CDR3 has 12 residues. The CDR3 loop is CSAHRGRETQYF.

V usage is TRBV12-3 or TRBV12-4 and J usage is TRBJ1-6. The CDR3 runs to 14 residues. Here the CDR3 reads CASSFRDGYSPLHF.

The genes are TRBV7-3 and TRBJ2-1; TCRdb designates TRBD1, a call that cannot be tested without DNA. Germline CDR1 is SGHTA and CDR2 is FQGTGA. The CDR3 contains 17 residues. The CDR3 spells CASSYLHQGPKYNEQFF.

The chain has TRBV30 and TRBJ1-2. Germline lookup yields CDR1 GTSNPN and CDR2 SVGIG (reference sequence). This CDR3 has 13 amino acids. This CDR3 is CAASPREAYGYTF.

V gene TRBV4-1 combines with J gene TRBJ2-1. The germline V gene encodes CDR1 MGHRA and CDR2 YSYEKL. The CDR3 runs to 13 residues. This CDR3 reads CASSFSTHNEQFF.

The chain employs TRBV7-9 and TRBJ2-1. Germline V gene lookup returns CDR1 SEHNR and CDR2 FQNEAQ (reference sequence). There are 11 residues in the CDR3. CDR3 protein: CASSLIYEQFF.

The genes are TRBV6-1 and TRBJ1-6; TCRdb proposes TRBD1, but this gene call is untestable without DNA. CDR1 and CDR2 (germline): MNHNS, SASEGT. The CDR3 is 16 residues long. CDR3 loop: CASSPLPQGAVSPLHF.

This sequence joins TRBV10-3 and TRBJ1-2. The CDR3 runs to 13 residues. From germline, CDR1 is ENHRY and CDR2 SYGVKD. CDR3 sequence reads: CAISVIGPGGYTF.

This CDR3 is CASSVQGPSTEAFF. The chain uses TRBV5-1 and TRBJ1-1; without DNA, the TCRdb call of TRBD1 cannot be checked. The CDR3 has 14 residues. Germline lookup yields CDR1 SGHRS and CDR2 YFSETQ.